Shown below are 16 T cell receptor beta chains from a single sample sequenced in a study of response to subunit inactivated influenza vaccine. TCRdb redid the calling of the RT-PCR reads with MiXCR, one entry per CDR3 protein. The table lists just over 300,000 distinct CDR3 sequences, 22% of them singletons, with around 10% in the top ten. The source was PBMCs from blood, collected less than 22 months after vaccination. These receptors were taken from a man aged 50 to 75 who received an inactivated influenza vaccine.

This clonotype appeared a few times. The chain employs TRBV4-3 and TRBJ1-2, with a weak D call TRBD1 (5 bases). The V end was cut by 0 bases, the J end by 6 bases, with 14 bases between. CDR3 length: 15 residues. Germline loops: CDR1 LGHNA, CDR2 YSLEER. The chain's CDR3 is CASSQDRGPVDGYTF. The CDR3 DNA follows: TGCGCCAGCAGCCAAGATCGGGGCCCAGTCGATGGCTACACCTTC.

This clonotype turned up a few times. This chain connects TRBV7-9 to TRBJ1-4; no clear D gene. From germline, CDR1 is SEHNR and CDR2 FQNEAQ (reference sequence). The CDR3 length is 17 residues. Trimming left V 1 base short and J 3 bases short, with 15 bases between. CDR3: CASSLVGPNGANEKLFF. The CDR3 region has the DNA TGTGCCAGCAGCTTAGTCGGTCCGAACGGGGCTAATGAAAAACTGTTTTTT.

In its sample, this clonotype was seen a few times. V is TRBV7-2 and J is TRBJ1-2; 9 bases fit TRBD1. The germline CDR1 and CDR2 sequences are SGHTA and FQGNSA. V shed 6 bases and J 3 bases; nucleotides not matched to a gene: 5. There are 14 residues in the CDR3. The CDR3 coding sequence is TGTGCCAGCAGATTGGGACAGGGTGACTATGGCTACACCTTC. It is translated as CASRLGQGDYGYTF.

The chain carries TRBV12-3 or TRBV12-4 and TRBJ1-1; the D gene is possibly TRBD1 (6 bases). Trimming removed 3 bases from V and 4 bases from J, with 12 bases in between. This CDR3 has 14 amino acids. The CDR3: CASSFQEGGTEAFF. The DNA for the CDR3 is TGTGCCAGCAGTTTTCAGGAGGGGGGCACTGAAGCTTTCTTT.

This clonotype was seen ten or more times. The chain recombines TRBV10-2 with TRBJ1-2; no clear D. The CDR3 totals 12 residues. Germline V gene lookup returns CDR1 WSHSY and CDR2 SAAADI. Trimming stripped 2 bases from V and 4 bases from J, with 5 bases between. CDR3 in DNA: TGCGCCAGCAGTGAGCCGACCTATGGCTACACCTTC. This translates into CASSEPTYGYTF.

This clonotype has a count of ten or more. The genes are TRBV10-3 and TRBJ2-1, with 8 positions matching TRBD1. Germline V gene data show CDR1 as ENHRY and CDR2 as SYGVKD. This CDR3 region has 15 residues. V gave up 6 bases and J gave up 3 bases; unmatched junction bases: 7. CDR3 residues: CAIRPTGTGYNEQFF. The CDR3 DNA reads as TGTGCCATCAGACCTACCGGGACAGGCTACAATGAGCAGTTCTTC.

The V call is TRBV10-2, the J call TRBJ1-4, with D possibly matching TRBD1 (6 bases). V lost 8 bases and J lost 7, with 11 bases in between. The CDR3 contains 12 residues. CDR1 and CDR2 (germline): WSHSY, SAAADI. Here the CDR3 DNA reads TGCGCCAGCGGGCGGGGGGCTGAAAAACTGTTTTTT. It specifies CASGRGAEKLFF.

This chain joins TRBV24-1 and TRBJ2-1; 13 bases line up with TRBD2. The CDR3 is made up of 17 amino acids. The V and J ends lost 4 bases and 6 bases, in that order; junction bases with no gene match: 8. Germline-derived CDR1 and CDR2 are KGHDR and SFDVKD. CDR3 coding DNA: TGTGCCACCAGTGACCGGACTAGCGGGAGATGGGTCAATGAGCAGTTCTTC. Translation gives CATSDRTSGRWVNEQFF.

The rearrangement links TRBV24-1 to TRBJ1-2, with D possibly matching TRBD1 (5 bases). Germline values: CDR1 KGHDR, CDR2 SFDVKD. With 4 bases removed from V and 4 bases from J, the gap between germline ends came to 15 bases. The CDR3 has 15 residues. The CDR3 DNA follows: TGTGCCACCAGTGAGTCGAGGGGATCGGGCTATGGCTACACCTTC. This codes for CATSESRGSGYGYTF.

This clonotype was seen a few times. CDR3 sequence reads: CASSLGPVTDTQYF. CDR3 DNA: TGTGCCAGCAGCTTAGGACCAGTCACAGATACGCAGTATTTT. The rearrangement uses TRBV5-4 and TRBJ2-3; D unresolved. V lost 2 bases and J 2 bases, leaving 9 bases between the germline ends. The CDR3 extends over 14 amino acids. CDR1 SGHNT and CDR2 YYREEE come from the germline V gene (reference sequence).

The chain couples TRBV7-6 to TRBJ2-7; the D gene is possibly TRBD1 (6 bases). The CDR3 length is 16 residues. Trimming stripped 1 base from V and 0 bases from J, with 13 bases between. In germline, CDR1 is SGHVS, CDR2 FNYEAQ. CDR3 sequence reads: CASSLDAQGLSYEQYF. CDR3 sequence (DNA): TGTGCCAGCAGCTTAGATGCACAGGGCCTCTCCTACGAGCAGTACTTC.

The rearrangement joins TRBV7-6 to TRBJ2-6; D is uncertain. The germline V gene has CDR1 SGHVS and CDR2 FNYEAQ. This CDR3 has 15 residues. V lost 5 bases to trimming and J lost 1 base, with 9 bases between them. CDR3 region: CASSSTVSGANVLTF. The CDR3 DNA sequence: TGTGCCAGCAGCAGTACAGTGTCTGGGGCCAACGTCCTGACTTTC. Together with reference TRBV7-6 and TRBJ2-6, the CDR3 gives the full variable domain: GAGVSQSPRYKVTKRGQDVALRCDPISGHVSLYWYRQALGQGPEFLTYFNYEAQQDKSGLPNDRFSAERPEGSISTLTIQRTEQRDSAMYRCASSSTVSGANVLTFGAGSRLTVL.

The CDR3 spells CASSPTVGYEKLFF. The DNA of the CDR3 is TGTGCCAGCTCACCGACAGTAGGGTACGAAAAACTGTTTTTT. The chain couples TRBV18 to TRBJ1-4; weak D call: TRBD1 (5 bases). The CDR3 runs 14 residues. The germline V gene encodes CDR1 KGHSH and CDR2 LQKENI. With 3 bases removed from V and 8 bases from J, the gap between germline ends came to 13 bases.

This clonotype came up a few times. The rearrangement links TRBV6-6 to TRBJ1-1, with 7 bases identical to TRBD1. The CDR3 loop spans 13 amino acids. Germline V gene data show CDR1 as MNHNY and CDR2 as SVGAGI (reference sequence). J was trimmed by 8 bases and V by 6 bases; bases with no gene match: 9. In nucleotides, the CDR3 is TGTGCCAGCAGAACGACAGGGTTGGGGGAAGCTTTCTTT. As protein: CASRTTGLGEAFF.

This clonotype has only a few counts. This chain connects TRBV6-1 to TRBJ1-5; TRBD1 agrees at 9 bases. Germline trimming cut 6 bases from V and 13 bases from J; bases unmatched to any gene: 10. The CDR3 is made up of 13 amino acids. CDR1 is MNHNS, CDR2 SASEGT, per germline. CDR3 protein: CASRDPGQGGQHF. Here the CDR3 DNA reads TGTGCCAGCAGAGATCCGGGACAGGGAGGTCAGCATTTT.

The chain carries TRBV29-1 and TRBJ1-2; D may be TRBD1 (6 bases). Germline CDR1 SQVTM, CDR2 ANQGSEA. The CDR3 has 12 residues. Trimming left V 6 bases short and J 5 bases short, with 13 bases between. CDR3 in amino acids: CSVGQYFYGYTF. The CDR3 DNA reads TGCAGCGTAGGACAGTATTTTTATGGCTACACCTTC.